These 25 T cell receptor beta chains originate from one sample sequenced in a study of beta chain features in type 1 diabetes. Reverse transcription of all isolated RNA meant that expressed TCRB transcripts were sequenced. Repertoires were generated with immunoSEQ multiplex PCR, while TCRdb's copy carries only in-frame clones and drops some. The sample contains 250,000 to 300,000 clones, less than 30% of which appear only once. Findings of the study overall: All four CD4+ subsets from Type 1 diabetes patients carried moderately but significantly shorter TCRB CDR3s.

Their cognate antigens are unknown. The specimen sequenced was naive CD4+ T cells from blood. These receptor sequences come from a woman aged 25 to 39 with type 1 diabetes.

This chain uses TRBV4-1 with TRBJ1-5; possibly TRBD1 for D (5 bases). Germline CDR1 reads MGHRA; CDR2 reads YSYEKL. The CDR3 covers 16 residues. V lost 0 bases, J lost 9 bases, and 18 bases lay in between. CDR3 loop: CASSQDDRGLGGPQHF. The CDR3, as DNA: TGCGCCAGCAGCCAAGATGACCGGGGACTGGGGGGGCCCCAGCATTTT.

This clone was detected a few times. The rearrangement uses TRBV30 and TRBJ2-3; D gene unclear. This CDR3 spans 12 amino acids. Per germline, CDR1 GTSNPN and CDR2 SVGIG (reference sequence). With 3 bases removed from V and 9 bases from J, the gap between germline ends came to 13 bases. The CDR3 coding sequence is TGTGCCTGGAGAGCCCCTTCATGGACGCAGTATTTT. Translated: CAWRAPSWTQYF.

This clone was seen more than once but under ten times. The J gene is TRBJ2-5, the V gene TRBV28, with 12 bases lining up with TRBD2. The germline gives CDR1 MDHEN, CDR2 SYDVKM. Trimming took 11 bases from V and 5 from J; bases not matched to a gene: 9. The CDR3 has 14 residues. DNA for the CDR3: TGTGCCTCGTTTACTAGCGGGAGGATGGAGACCCAGTACTTC. This translates into CASFTSGRMETQYF.

The table lists this clone with a count of one. The V gene is TRBV18, the J gene TRBJ2-7; 7 bases map to TRBD1. V was clipped by 3 bases and J by 5 bases; unmatched bases: 10. This CDR3 is built from 15 residues. Germline V gene sequence: CDR1 KGHSH, CDR2 LQKENI. The CDR3 DNA reads TGTGCCAGCTCACCCAGCGTGAACAGGGGCCACGAGCAGTACTTC. It codes for CASSPSVNRGHEQYF.

The chain uses TRBV30 and TRBJ2-7; a possible D gene is TRBD1 (5 bases). The germline V gene encodes CDR1 GTSNPN and CDR2 SVGIG (reference sequence). V was shortened by 2 bases and J by 7 bases, with 12 bases between the two germline ends. This CDR3 contains 12 residues. For the CDR3, the DNA is TGTGCCTGGAGTCTAGGGGTTGGAGAGCAGTACTTC. Its translation: CAWSLGVGEQYF.

This clone was seen more than once but under ten times. The same CDR3 is also encoded by other DNA sequences in this sample. V and J are TRBV11-2 and TRBJ2-5; no definite D call. Germline CDR1 is SGHAT and CDR2 is FQNNGV. V was clipped by 4 bases and J by 0 bases, with 6 bases between them. The CDR3 totals 13 residues. The DNA for the CDR3 is TGTGCCAGCAGCTCTACGGACCAAGAGACCCAGTACTTC. It is translated as CASSSTDQETQYF.

The sample holds a few counts of this clone. The chain has TRBV4-1 and TRBJ2-1, with 7 nucleotides matching TRBD2. Germline CDR1 is MGHRA and CDR2 is YSYEKL. The CDR3 has 17 amino acids. V was clipped by 2 bases and J by 1 base; unmatched bases: 8. DNA for the CDR3: TGCGCCAGCAGCCAACCAACCTCGGGACTATCCTACAATGAGCAGTTCTTC. It codes for CASSQPTSGLSYNEQFF.

The V call is TRBV5-1, the J call TRBJ2-7, with TRBD2 identical over 10 bases. CDR1 is SGHRS and CDR2 is YFSETQ in the germline V gene. The CDR3 is 16 amino acids. V lost 0 bases and J lost 0; bases outside the gene matches: 3. Here the CDR3 DNA reads TGCGCCAGCAGCTTGGGGGCTAGCGGGAGCTCCTACGAGCAGTACTTC. The encoded protein is CASSLGASGSSYEQYF.

This clone has a handful of counts. The chain has TRBV30 and TRBJ1-1; the D gene is possibly TRBD1 (5 bases). The CDR3 totals 14 residues. V was pared by 3 bases and J by 4 bases, with 15 bases between. The germline CDR1 and CDR2 sequences are GTSNPN and SVGIG (reference sequence). The CDR3 DNA is TGTGCCTGGAGCGTGCAGGTGGGGGGCACTGAAGCTTTCTTT. This gives the protein CAWSVQVGGTEAFF. Using reference TRBV30 and TRBJ1-1 for the parts outside the CDR3, the full variable domain is SQTIHQWPATLVQPVGSPLSLECTVEGTSNPNLYWYRQAAGRGLQLLFYSVGIGQISSEVPQNLSASRPQDRQFILSSKKLLLSDSGFYLCAWSVQVGGTEAFFGQGTRLTVV.

The rearrangement joins TRBV7-9 to TRBJ2-1, with TRBD2 matching 10 bases. Germline CDR1 reads SEHNR; CDR2 reads FQNEAQ (reference sequence). Trimming at V came to 6 bases and at J to 3 bases, leaving 14 bases not matched to a gene. The CDR3 length is 18 residues. CDR3 coding DNA: TGTGCCAGCAGGGCCGGATGGAGCGGGAGGGCCTTCTACAATGAGCAGTTCTTC. Its protein is CASRAGWSGRAFYNEQFF.

The chain combines TRBV5-1 with TRBJ2-5, with 8 bases fitting TRBD1. CDR1 and CDR2 from the germline V gene are SGHRS and YFSETQ. V trimming: 4 bases; J trimming: 5 bases; junction bases outside the gene matches: 4. This CDR3 has 13 residues. CDR3 sequence reads: CASSPQGGETQYF. In nucleotides, the CDR3 is TGCGCCAGCAGCCCACAGGGGGGCGAGACCCAGTACTTC.

This chain connects TRBV29-1 to TRBJ2-5; 7 bases are a match to TRBD1. Germline V gene sequence: CDR1 SQVTM, CDR2 ANQGSEA. The CDR3 spans 13 residues. With 4 bases clipped from V and 5 bases from J, the junction kept 7 bases outside the gene matches. CDR3 sequence: CSVARDSWETQYF. The CDR3 nucleotides read TGCAGCGTTGCCAGGGACAGTTGGGAGACCCAGTACTTC.

The V and J genes are TRBV15 and TRBJ2-1; weak D call: TRBD1 (6 bases). The CDR3 spans 15 residues. The germline gives CDR1 LNHNV, CDR2 YYDKDF (reference sequence). V was trimmed by 0 bases and J by 8 bases, leaving 14 bases between them. CDR3 nucleotide sequence: TGTGCCACCAGCAGAGATAATGGCAGGGGCGATGAGCAGTTCTTC. Its translation is CATSRDNGRGDEQFF.

The V gene is TRBV29-1, the J gene TRBJ2-1; D might be TRBD2 (6 bases). Trimming took off 8 bases at V and 5 bases at J, with 19 bases between the two ends. CDR3 length: 14 residues. CDR1 and CDR2 from the germline V gene are SQVTM and ANQGSEA. The CDR3 DNA is TGCAGCTTGGTCCAGGGAGGCCAGCACAATGAGCAGTTCTTC. Amino acid sequence: CSLVQGGQHNEQFF.

The chain has TRBV15 and TRBJ2-3; TRBD2 matches at 11 bases. The junction had 0 bases not matched to a gene; V was cut back by 1 base and J by 0 bases. Germline V gene sequence: CDR1 LNHNV, CDR2 YYDKDF (reference sequence). This CDR3 is built from 16 residues. CDR3 coding DNA: TGTGCCACCAGCAGAGGGACTAGCGGGAGCACAGATACGCAGTATTTT. Its protein is CATSRGTSGSTDTQYF.

This clone was picked up a small number of times. The J gene is TRBJ2-1, the V gene TRBV4-1; the match to TRBD2 covers 14 bases. The V and J ends lost 2 bases and 3 bases, in that order; junction bases with no gene match: 12. CDR3 length equals 20 residues. The V gene's germline CDR1 is MGHRA and CDR2 YSYEKL. CDR3 residues: CASSQRTLGLAGGNYNEQFF. Here the CDR3 DNA reads TGCGCCAGCAGCCAACGTACCCTAGGACTAGCGGGAGGAAACTACAATGAGCAGTTCTTC.

In this sample, this clone turned up a few times. V and J are TRBV4-1 and TRBJ2-2, with 10 bases aligning to TRBD2. Germline lookup yields CDR1 MGHRA and CDR2 YSYEKL. CDR3 length: 17 residues. The V gene end was trimmed by 4 bases and the J gene end by 7 bases; junction bases not matched to a gene: 12. CDR3 DNA sequence: TGCGCCAGCAGCCCCGGGGTAGCGGGAGGTACCGACGGGGAGCTGTTTTTT. Amino acids: CASSPGVAGGTDGELFF.

The chain is built from TRBV5-4 and TRBJ1-2, with D possibly TRBD1 on 6 matching bases. CDR1 is SGHNT and CDR2 is YYREEE in the germline V gene (reference sequence). The CDR3 runs to 13 residues. Trimming removed 4 bases from V and 4 bases from J, with 11 bases in between. CDR3 in amino acids: CASSGQTSYGYTF. CDR3 DNA sequence: TGTGCCAGCAGCGGACAGACAAGCTATGGCTACACCTTC.

This clone was detected a few times. V is TRBV20-1 and J is TRBJ2-1; 7 bases match TRBD2. Germline-derived CDR1 and CDR2 are DFQATT and SNEGSKA (reference sequence). The CDR3 is made up of 10 amino acids. The CDR3 sequence: CSSQGGEQFF. CDR3 nucleotides: TGCAGCTCCCAGGGAGGGGAGCAGTTCTTC.

This rearrangement joins TRBV19 to TRBJ1-1, with D unresolved. CDR1 and CDR2 from the germline V gene are LNHDA and SQIVND (reference sequence). The CDR3 sequence is 15 residues long. Trimming left V 4 bases short and J 1 base short, with 13 bases between. The CDR3, as DNA: TGTGCCAGTAGTACCCCTTTTCGGGGGAACACTGAAGCTTTCTTT. It specifies CASSTPFRGNTEAFF.

The genes are TRBV14 and TRBJ2-1; D is perhaps TRBD2 (5 bases). This CDR3 region has 17 residues. V was clipped by 0 bases and J by 2 bases, with 14 bases between them. CDR1 and CDR2 (germline): SGHDN, FVKESK. CDR3 bases: TGTGCCAGCAGCCAAGAAGTGTGGGGAGCCCCCTACAATGAGCAGTTCTTC. This codes for CASSQEVWGAPYNEQFF.

V and J are TRBV19 and TRBJ2-7; 13 bases are a match to TRBD2. Germline loops: CDR1 LNHDA, CDR2 SQIVND (reference sequence). With V trimmed by 5 bases and J by 5 bases, 9 bases remained unmatched. CDR3 length equals 16 residues. The CDR3 reads CASSPMTSGGRNEQYF. The CDR3 DNA follows: TGTGCCAGTAGTCCAATGACTAGCGGGGGGAGGAACGAGCAGTACTTC.

The sample holds a few counts of this clone. The V and J genes are TRBV7-9 and TRBJ2-3; D unresolved. Trimming took off 4 bases at V and 1 base at J, with 6 bases between the two ends. There are 13 residues in the CDR3. Germline CDR1 SEHNR, CDR2 FQNEAQ (reference sequence). DNA for the CDR3: TGTGCCAGCAGCTACACAGGCACAGATACGCAGTATTTT. Protein: CASSYTGTDTQYF. Based on the CDR3 plus reference TRBV7-9 and TRBJ2-3, the full variable domain is DTGVSQNPRHKITKRGQNVTFRCDPISEHNRLYWYRQTLGQGPEFLTYFQNEAQLEKSRLLSDRFSAERPKGSFSTLEIQRTEQGDSAMYLCASSYTGTDTQYFGPGTRLTVL.

The rearrangement joins TRBV28 to TRBJ2-5; D perhaps matches TRBD1 (6 bases). The CDR3 has 15 residues. Germline loops: CDR1 MDHEN, CDR2 SYDVKM. V lost 6 bases to trimming and J lost 5 bases, with 19 bases between them. The CDR3 sequence is CASSQTGFNRETQYF. The CDR3 DNA is TGTGCCAGCAGCCAAACAGGGTTTAACCGGGAGACCCAGTACTTC.

This clone occurred a few times. One end of the junction varies from germline; a read error may be responsible. This chain links TRBV7-7 with TRBJ2-1; TRBD2 matches at 10 bases. The CDR3 extends over 17 amino acids. Germline CDR1 and CDR2: SSHAT and FNYEAQ (reference sequence). Written as DNA, the CDR3 is TGTGCTAGCAGCCAGTCTAGCGGGAGCGGGTCCTACAATGAGCAGTTCTTC. Protein: CASSQSSGSGSYNEQFF.